The sequence of this TCR beta chain was determined in a study of cytomegalovirus exposure and HLA in healthy donors. Trimming pared 3 bases from V and 0 bases from J, leaving 12 bases between. The CDR3 length is 16 residues. The germline CDR1 and CDR2 sequences are ENHRY and SYGVKD. With 60 Vbeta and 13 Jbeta primers, the PCR was carried out. Using immunoSEQ multiplex PCR, the repertoire was profiled, and TCRdb retains in-frame clones only, with some absent. Of some 140,000 clones detected, 70% to 85% appear once; the ten largest clones hold around 6.3%. As concerns this clone: No antigen is known for it.

Study outcomes and limitations: As a later analysis showed, a missense DCLRE1C variant was linked to trimming of TCR beta V- and J-genes. Across donors, most TCRs were seen rarely, yet some public ones were widespread. Per published reports, the classifier diagnosed cytomegalovirus status with high specificity and sensitivity.

The clonotype comes from a man aged 35-49 years in good health and CMV-seropositive. Sequencing was carried out using PBMCs. The V gene is TRBV10-3, the J gene TRBJ2-1, with D perhaps TRBD2 (5 bases). CDR3 bases: TGTGCCATCAGTGACCCACAGCGGAGCTCCTACAATGAGCAGTTCTTC. Translating it yields CAISDPQRSSYNEQFF.